The text below deals with one TCR beta chain. V was clipped by 5 bases and J by 8 bases; unmatched bases: 11. The CDR3 has 13 amino acids. Germline-derived CDR1 and CDR2 are SQVTM and ANQGSEA. The data derive from a study of cytomegalovirus exposure and HLA in healthy donors. PCR used 60 Vbeta primers and 13 Jbeta primers. The protocol was immunoSEQ multiplex PCR, while the TCRdb copy is restricted to in-frame clones and leaves out a portion. The sample yields roughly 100,000 clones, about 66% seen once. This clonotype originated in a boy younger than 18 in good health and CMV-seropositive. The sample taken for sequencing was PBMCs. The rearrangement joins TRBV29-1 to TRBJ1-2; 7 positions match TRBD1. CDR3 bases: TGCAGCGTTAATGGTGGGACAGTTCACGGCTACACCTTC. Protein product: CSVNGGTVHGYTF.